This TCR beta chain was observed in a study of T cells after posttransplantation cyclophosphamide. The CDR3 is made up of 14 amino acids. J lost 6 bases, V lost 4 bases, and 7 bases had no gene match. Germline lookup yields CDR1 SGHAT and CDR2 FQNNGV. The study, taken as a whole, reports: After PTCy, TRB diversity resembled that of CNI/methotrexate controls. Skin or GI-infiltrating T cells shared few TRB sequences with blood.

A marrow graft followed busulfan-fludarabine conditioning, with cyclophosphamide on days +3 and +4. This clone was seen many times. Its antigen is still unknown. TCRdb's copy holds only in-frame clones and misses some; the assay was immunoSEQ multiplex PCR. The table lists thousands of clones, with no singletons. The clonotype originates from a male patient between 45 and 60 years old who received an allogeneic stem cell transplant from an unrelated donor, was CMV-positive, and had acute GVHD only. The T cells may come from the graft donor. Sequenced here: PBMCs, sampled after allogeneic stem cell transplant with posttransplant cyclophosphamide. The chain employs TRBV11-2 and TRBJ2-7, with 9 bases fitting TRBD1. In nucleotides, the CDR3 is TGTGCCAGCAGCTCGAACAGGGGGCTCGGCGAGCAGTACTTC. Translation: CASSSNRGLGEQYF.